The entry below gives a single TCR beta chain sequence along with its context. This clone has only a few counts. It has no known antigen specificity. No base qualities exist here, and no much larger clone lies one base off it. Unmatched junction bases come to 2, with V trimmed by 1 base and J by 7 bases. CDR1 SGHNT and CDR2 YYREEE are derived from the germline V gene (reference sequence). Taken from cysteine to phenylalanine, the CDR3 has 15 residues. The only DNA kept is the CDR3, 45 bases in frame from the first base. The source of the sample is a study of T cell changes during pregnancy in multiple sclerosis (dated by TCRdb to the late 2010s). Notes on the research overall: Changes in the T cell repertoire over the course of pregnancy were examined in this study in women with multiple sclerosis.

Receptor amplification or capture employed the immunoSEQ multiplex PCR assay. The immuneACCESS repertoire file appears here via TCRdb, limited to in-frame rearrangements. These files lack a portion of the clones; in checked studies, under half of the deficit traces to unresolved V genes, and the cause of the others is not known. For this sample there are roughly 80,000 clones; about 91% appear just once. The ten largest make up approximately 2% of the sample. The sequenced sample was peripheral blood, obtained before pregnancy. This sequence originates from a female donor with multiple sclerosis, enrolled in a pregnancy study. The V and J segments used are TRBV5-4 and TRBJ2-1, with TRBD2 matching 13 junction bases. The nucleotide sequence reads TGTGCCAGCAGCTTGTTGGGACTAGCGGGGAATGAGCAGTTCTTC. This is translated as CASSLLGLAGNEQFF.